The 28 T cell receptor beta chains below were found in one sample sequenced in a study of CD8 T cells in Susac syndrome. With random hexamers, roughly 0.5 to 1 ug RNA was reverse transcribed. MiXCR, run by TCRdb on the immunoSEQ multiplex PCR reads, gives a single entry per CDR3 protein. The sample holds about 300,000 distinct CDR3 sequences, 65% to 90% seen once. Sequenced input: CD8+ T cells from PBMCs. The receptors come from a human donor with multiple sclerosis.

The chain couples TRBV6-1 to TRBJ1-6; a weak D match, TRBD1 (6 bases). V was shortened by 6 bases and J by 3 bases, with 15 bases between the two germline ends. The CDR3 length is 16 residues. In germline, CDR1 is MNHNS, CDR2 SASEGT. CDR3 loop: CASSPQGRFYNSPLHF. CDR3 DNA: TGTGCCAGCAGCCCACAGGGAAGGTTCTATAATTCACCCCTCCACTTT.

The genes are TRBV27 and TRBJ2-3; D is unresolved. From germline, CDR1 is MNHEY and CDR2 SMNVEV (reference sequence). V dropped 2 bases and J dropped 4 bases, with 7 bases sitting between them. The length of the CDR3 is 13 residues. CDR3 sequence reads: CASSLIGADTQYF. The DNA for the CDR3 is TGTGCCAGCAGTTTAATCGGCGCAGATACGCAGTATTTT.

The V call is TRBV27, the J call TRBJ2-5; D remains ambiguous. Trimming left V 0 bases short and J 0 bases short, with 5 bases between. Germline CDR1 is MNHEY and CDR2 is SMNVEV (reference sequence). CDR3 size: 14 residues. The CDR3 DNA follows: TGTGCCAGCAGTTTATCTGTTAACCAAGAGACCCAGTACTTC. Encoded protein: CASSLSVNQETQYF.

The chain links TRBV28 to TRBJ2-7, with D perhaps matching TRBD2 (6 bases). CDR1 and CDR2 from the germline V gene are MDHEN and SYDVKM. The CDR3 spans 12 residues. Deletions cut 4 bases from V and 3 bases from J, with 7 bases between. The CDR3 protein is CASSWGVYEQYF. DNA for the CDR3: TGTGCCAGCAGTTGGGGGGTCTACGAGCAGTACTTC.

The chain uses TRBV27 and TRBJ1-1; D uncertain. The CDR3 consists of 14 residues. V was trimmed by 3 bases and J by 1 base, leaving 9 bases between them. The germline V gene has CDR1 MNHEY and CDR2 SMNVEV (reference sequence). In nucleotides, the CDR3 is TGTGCCAGCAGTTTGGGAGAGGGGAACACTGAAGCTTTCTTT. Translation: CASSLGEGNTEAFF.

The gene calls are TRBV28 and TRBJ1-2, with D possibly matching TRBD1 (5 bases). In germline, CDR1 is MDHEN, CDR2 SYDVKM. CDR3 length: 15 residues. With 5 bases removed from V and 1 base from J, the gap between germline ends came to 14 bases. The CDR3 DNA follows: TGTGCCAGCAGTCTGGGCTTAGGGGTTAACTATGGCTACACCTTC. The encoded protein is CASSLGLGVNYGYTF.

This rearrangement joins TRBV24-1 to TRBJ2-5, with no clear D. The CDR3 is 11 amino acids. Germline V gene lookup returns CDR1 KGHDR and CDR2 SFDVKD. V was trimmed by 2 bases and J by 4 bases, leaving 1 base between them. The CDR3 spells CATSDSETQYF. Here the CDR3 DNA reads TGTGCCACCAGTGATTCAGAGACCCAGTACTTC.

The rearrangement links TRBV3-1 to TRBJ2-3; 9 bases line up with TRBD2. Germline V lookup: CDR1 LGHDT, CDR2 YNNKEL (reference sequence). Trimming cost V 4 bases and J 2 bases; bases outside gene matches: 7. The CDR3 contains 16 residues. This chain's CDR3 is CASSRLTSGITDTQYF. The CDR3 region has the DNA TGTGCCAGCAGCCGACTGACTAGCGGCATCACAGATACGCAGTATTTT.

V gene TRBV7-2 combines with J gene TRBJ2-1; D may be TRBD1 (6 bases). V dropped 0 bases and J dropped 7 bases, with 13 bases sitting between them. CDR3 length equals 15 residues. CDR1 and CDR2 (germline): SGHTA, FQGNSA. CDR3 bases: TGTGCCAGCAGCTTAGCTCTAGCAGGGGTTAATGAGCAGTTCTTC. Translating gives CASSLALAGVNEQFF.

The gene calls are TRBV12-3 or TRBV12-4 and TRBJ2-1, with 7 bases aligning to TRBD2. Unmatched junction bases numbered 1, after V lost 2 bases and J lost 0 bases. The CDR3 spans 15 residues. CDR3 in DNA: TGTGCCAGCAGTTTACCTAGCGGCTCCTACAATGAGCAGTTCTTC. Residues: CASSLPSGSYNEQFF.

This chain uses TRBV6-5 with TRBJ2-3; 8 nucleotides match TRBD1. CDR3 size: 15 residues. Germline V gene sequence: CDR1 MNHEY, CDR2 SVGAGI. Trimming removed 4 bases from V and 3 bases from J; junction bases left unmatched: 6. This chain's CDR3 is CASSSVTGETDTQYF. CDR3 bases: TGTGCCAGCAGTTCGGTGACAGGGGAAACAGATACGCAGTATTTT.

CDR3 protein: CASTGTPYNEQFF. The CDR3 DNA reads TGTGCCAGCACCGGGACACCTTACAATGAGCAGTTCTTC. This chain joins TRBV6-1 and TRBJ2-1; D might be TRBD1 (6 bases). Germline values: CDR1 MNHNS, CDR2 SASEGT. Between the trimmed V and J ends, which lost 7 bases and 4 bases, there was a span of 11 bases. CDR3 size: 13 residues.

The chain joins TRBV7-9 to TRBJ2-7; tentatively, D is TRBD1 (6 bases). Germline V gene lookup returns CDR1 SEHNR and CDR2 FQNEAQ (reference sequence). The CDR3 totals 17 residues. The germline V and J ends were trimmed by 5 bases and 1 base, with 21 bases remaining between them. CDR3 sequence (DNA): TGTGCCAGCAGCAAGACAGGCCTAGGCCTAGGATCCTACGAGCAGTACTTC. Its protein product is CASSKTGLGLGSYEQYF.

The CDR3 spells CASSQEGGLAGGSSYEQYF. CDR3 nucleotide sequence: TGCGCCAGCAGCCAAGAGGGAGGGCTAGCGGGAGGGAGCTCCTACGAGCAGTACTTC. The chain combines TRBV4-3 with TRBJ2-7; 12 bases line up with TRBD2. This CDR3 is built from 19 residues. J gave up 0 bases and V 0 bases, and 9 bases lay outside the gene matches. Germline V gene data show CDR1 as LGHNA and CDR2 as YSLEER.

This clonotype came up a few times. The chain recombines TRBV28 with TRBJ2-1; D is unresolved. V was pared by 2 bases and J by 6 bases, with 8 bases between. Germline loops: CDR1 MDHEN, CDR2 SYDVKM. The CDR3 length is 13 residues. For the CDR3, the DNA is TGTGCCAGCAGTTTAGGTGCTTCCAATGAGCAGTTCTTC. Amino acid sequence: CASSLGASNEQFF.

The chain carries TRBV10-3 and TRBJ2-7; 8 nucleotides line up with TRBD2. CDR1 is ENHRY and CDR2 is SYGVKD in the germline V gene. Trimming at V came to 2 bases and at J to 3 bases, leaving 0 bases not matched to a gene. CDR3 length: 13 amino acids. In DNA form, the CDR3 reads TGTGCCATCAGTGAGAGCGGGAGCTACGAGCAGTACTTC. Translated, it gives CAISESGSYEQYF.

This sequence joins TRBV19 and TRBJ2-7, with TRBD1 matching over 8 bases. Germline CDR1 and CDR2: LNHDA and SQIVND (reference sequence). The CDR3 contains 15 residues. V shed 3 bases, J shed 3 bases, and the junction held 7 bases outside the gene matches. The CDR3 spells CASSIFSGQGYEQYF. DNA for the CDR3: TGTGCCAGTAGTATTTTTTCCGGACAGGGCTACGAGCAGTACTTC.

The gene calls are TRBV20-1 and TRBJ2-1, with no clear D. Germline CDR1 and CDR2: DFQATT and SNEGSKA (reference sequence). V was cut by 6 bases and J by 1 base, with 16 bases left in between. The CDR3 has 15 residues. Here the CDR3 reads CSAAPIELSYNEQFF. The CDR3 nucleotides read TGCAGTGCCGCCCCCATTGAACTATCCTACAATGAGCAGTTCTTC.

The J gene is TRBJ1-5, the V gene TRBV6-2 or TRBV6-3; 8 positions match TRBD1. V shed 7 bases and J 6 bases; nucleotides not matched to a gene: 8. Per the germline V gene, CDR1 is MNHEY and CDR2 is SVGEGT. The CDR3 sequence is 14 residues long. The CDR3 DNA follows: TGTGCCAGCACCGACAGGGGCTTGGGTCAGCCCCAGCATTTT. Its protein is CASTDRGLGQPQHF.

This chain connects TRBV30 to TRBJ2-7, with TRBD1 matching over 9 bases. The CDR3 totals 15 residues. Germline CDR1 is GTSNPN and CDR2 is SVGIG (reference sequence). V lost 1 base to trimming and J lost 2 bases; unmatched junction nucleotides: 6. The CDR3 region has the DNA TGTGCCTGGAGTGCCCGGGACAGGGTCACCTACGAGCAGTACTTC. Translating it yields CAWSARDRVTYEQYF.

The V and J genes are TRBV28 and TRBJ2-1, with D tentatively TRBD2 (6 bases). This CDR3 is built from 15 residues. V dropped 5 bases and J dropped 4 bases, with 15 bases sitting between them. CDR1 is MDHEN and CDR2 is SYDVKM in the germline V gene. In nucleotides, the CDR3 is TGTGCCAGCAGTAGCGGGCCAGGTTTTTACAATGAGCAGTTCTTC. Protein product: CASSSGPGFYNEQFF.

The count of this clonotype is one. This chain uses TRBV12-3 or TRBV12-4 with TRBJ2-2; D may be TRBD2 (7 bases). CDR3 size: 16 residues. The V end was cut by 3 bases, the J end by 5 bases, with 16 bases between. CDR3 nucleotide sequence: TGTGCCAGCAGTTTCTGGGGGGGGCTAAGGACCGGGGAGCTGTTTTTT. It yields the protein CASSFWGGLRTGELFF.

The genes are TRBV9 and TRBJ2-5, with 8 bases matching TRBD1. The trim removed 2 bases at V and 1 base at J, leaving 4 bases unmatched. Germline loops: CDR1 SGDLS, CDR2 YYNGEE. CDR3 length: 15 residues. CDR3 nucleotides: TGTGCCAGCAGCGTCGGGGGACAGGCCCAAGAGACCCAGTACTTC. It yields the protein CASSVGGQAQETQYF.

The J gene is TRBJ2-7, the V gene TRBV4-3; 8 positions agree with TRBD2. The V gene's germline CDR1 is LGHNA and CDR2 YSLEER. V was pared by 4 bases and J by 6 bases, with 17 bases of the junction left unmatched. The CDR3 has 17 residues. DNA for the CDR3: TGCGCCAGCAGCCCCGGAAGGTCTAGCGGGCGAACCAGCGAGCAGTACTTC. Translating gives CASSPGRSSGRTSEQYF.

The genes are TRBV13 and TRBJ2-1; 8 nucleotides match TRBD2. Germline trimming cut 0 bases from V and 4 bases from J; bases unmatched to any gene: 5. Per the germline V gene, CDR1 is PRHDT and CDR2 is FYEKMQ (reference sequence). CDR3 length: 16 amino acids. CDR3 loop: CASSLGVAGGYNEQFF. DNA of the CDR3: TGTGCCAGCAGCTTAGGCGTGGCGGGAGGTTACAATGAGCAGTTCTTC.

This sequence joins TRBV7-2 and TRBJ2-3; D perhaps matches TRBD2 (6 bases). The CDR3 totals 18 residues. The V end was cut by 1 base, the J end by 6 bases, with 23 bases between. CDR1 and CDR2 from the germline V gene are SGHTA and FQGNSA. In nucleotides, the CDR3 is TGTGCCAGCAGCTTAGGTGCTTCACTAGCCCGAACCGGGGATACGCAGTATTTT. Protein product: CASSLGASLARTGDTQYF.

This sequence joins TRBV7-2 and TRBJ1-2, with unresolved D. V lost 4 bases to trimming and J lost 8 bases, with 14 bases between them. This CDR3 is 13 amino acids long. Germline V gene data show CDR1 as SGHTA and CDR2 as FQGNSA. The CDR3 coding sequence is TGTGCCAGCAGCTCCCGCGAGGATGGGGGCTACACCTTC. Translation gives CASSSREDGGYTF.

The chain links TRBV27 to TRBJ2-3; 9 nucleotides match TRBD2. This CDR3 region has 16 residues. Germline CDR1 and CDR2: MNHEY and SMNVEV (reference sequence). The V and J ends lost 1 base and 0 bases, in that order; junction bases with no gene match: 2. The CDR3 DNA is TGTGCCAGCAGTTTATTCGCGGGAGGGAGCACAGATACGCAGTATTTT. Amino acid sequence: CASSLFAGGSTDTQYF.